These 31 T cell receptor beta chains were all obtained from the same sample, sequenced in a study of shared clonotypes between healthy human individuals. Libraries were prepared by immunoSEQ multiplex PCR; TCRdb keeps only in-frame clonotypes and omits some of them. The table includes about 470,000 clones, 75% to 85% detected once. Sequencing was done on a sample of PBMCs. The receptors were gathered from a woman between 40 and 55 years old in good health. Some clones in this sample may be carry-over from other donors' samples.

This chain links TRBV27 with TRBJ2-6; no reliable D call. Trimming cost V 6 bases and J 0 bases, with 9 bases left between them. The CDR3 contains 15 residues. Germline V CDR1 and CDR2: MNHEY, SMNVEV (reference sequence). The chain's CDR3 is CASRRQTSGANVLTF. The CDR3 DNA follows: TGTGCCAGCAGGAGACAAACCTCTGGGGCCAACGTCCTGACTTTC.

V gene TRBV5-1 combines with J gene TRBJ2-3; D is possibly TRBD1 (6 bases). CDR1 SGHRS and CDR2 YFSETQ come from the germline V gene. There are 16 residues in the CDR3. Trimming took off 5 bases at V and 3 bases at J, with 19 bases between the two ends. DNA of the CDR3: TGCGCCAGCAGTGCTACAGGGTCGGCGCTTACAGATACGCAGTATTTT. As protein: CASSATGSALTDTQYF.

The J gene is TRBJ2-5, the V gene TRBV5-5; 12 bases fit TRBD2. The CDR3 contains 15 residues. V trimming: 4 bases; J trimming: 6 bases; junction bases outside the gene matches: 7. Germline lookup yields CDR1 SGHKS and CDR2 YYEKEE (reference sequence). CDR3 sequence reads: CASSAILAGGQTQYF. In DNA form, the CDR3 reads TGTGCCAGCAGCGCCATACTAGCGGGAGGCCAGACCCAGTACTTC.

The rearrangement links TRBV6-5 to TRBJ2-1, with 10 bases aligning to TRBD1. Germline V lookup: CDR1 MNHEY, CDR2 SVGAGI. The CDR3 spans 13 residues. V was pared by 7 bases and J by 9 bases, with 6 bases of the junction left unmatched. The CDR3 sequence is CASKRTGGGEQFF. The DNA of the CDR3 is TGTGCCAGCAAACGGACAGGGGGAGGTGAGCAGTTCTTC.

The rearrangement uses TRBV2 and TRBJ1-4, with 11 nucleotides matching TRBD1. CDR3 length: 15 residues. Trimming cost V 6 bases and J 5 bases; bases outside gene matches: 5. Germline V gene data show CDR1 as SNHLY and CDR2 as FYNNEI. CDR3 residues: CASRDWTGGNEKLFF. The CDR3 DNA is TGTGCCAGCAGGGACTGGACAGGGGGCAATGAAAAACTGTTTTTT. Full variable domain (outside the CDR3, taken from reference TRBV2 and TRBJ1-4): EPEVTQTPSHQVTQMGQEVILRCVPISNHLYFYWYRQILGQKVEFLVSFYNNEISEKSEIFDDQFSVERPDGSNFTLKIRSTKLEDSAMYFCASRDWTGGNEKLFFGSGTQLSVL.

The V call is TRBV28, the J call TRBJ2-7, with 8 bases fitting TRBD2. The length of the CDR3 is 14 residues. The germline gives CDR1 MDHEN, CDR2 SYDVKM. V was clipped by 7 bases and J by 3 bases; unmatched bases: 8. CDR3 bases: TGTGCCAGCACCTCACCGGGACTAGTCTACGAGCAGTACTTC. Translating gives CASTSPGLVYEQYF.

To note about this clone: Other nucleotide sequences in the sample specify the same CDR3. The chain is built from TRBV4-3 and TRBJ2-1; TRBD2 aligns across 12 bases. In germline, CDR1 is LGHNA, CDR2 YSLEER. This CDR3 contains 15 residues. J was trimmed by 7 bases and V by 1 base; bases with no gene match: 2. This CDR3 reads CASSQGLAGVNEQFF. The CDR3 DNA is TGCGCCAGCAGCCAAGGACTAGCGGGAGTTAATGAGCAGTTCTTC.

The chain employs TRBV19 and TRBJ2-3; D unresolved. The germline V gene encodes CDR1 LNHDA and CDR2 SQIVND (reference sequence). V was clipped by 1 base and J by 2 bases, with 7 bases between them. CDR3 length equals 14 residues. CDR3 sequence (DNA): TGTGCCAGTAGTATAGCGTTGTCCACAGATACGCAGTATTTT. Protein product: CASSIALSTDTQYF.

Here the CDR3 DNA reads TGTGCCAGCAGTGAAGGTTTAGGTAGCGGGAGCGTGGAGACCCAGTACTTC. Translated, it gives CASSEGLGSGSVETQYF. This chain connects TRBV2 to TRBJ2-5; 9 bases line up with TRBD2. This CDR3 has 17 amino acids. CDR1 is SNHLY and CDR2 is FYNNEI in the germline V gene. With V trimmed by 1 base and J by 5 bases, 11 bases remained unmatched.

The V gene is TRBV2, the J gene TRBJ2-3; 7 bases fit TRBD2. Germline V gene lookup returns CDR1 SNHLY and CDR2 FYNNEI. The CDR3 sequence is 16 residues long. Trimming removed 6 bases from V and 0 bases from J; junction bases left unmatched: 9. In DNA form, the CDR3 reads TGTGCCAGCAGCGATGGTAGCGGGCCGAGCACAGATACGCAGTATTTT. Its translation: CASSDGSGPSTDTQYF. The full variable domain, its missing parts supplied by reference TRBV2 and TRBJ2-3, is EPEVTQTPSHQVTQMGQEVILRCVPISNHLYFYWYRQILGQKVEFLVSFYNNEISEKSEIFDDQFSVERPDGSNFTLKIRSTKLEDSAMYFCASSDGSGPSTDTQYFGPGTRLTVL.

The CDR3 loop is CASSRAGGTYEQYF. DNA of the CDR3: TGTGCCAGCAGTAGGGCGGGAGGCACCTACGAGCAGTACTTC. The rearrangement uses TRBV27 and TRBJ2-5; TRBD2 aligns across 8 bases. The DNA end is a closer match to TRBJ2-7, so the J assignment may be wrong. CDR1 is MNHEY, CDR2 SMNVEV, per germline (reference sequence). The CDR3 length is 14 residues.

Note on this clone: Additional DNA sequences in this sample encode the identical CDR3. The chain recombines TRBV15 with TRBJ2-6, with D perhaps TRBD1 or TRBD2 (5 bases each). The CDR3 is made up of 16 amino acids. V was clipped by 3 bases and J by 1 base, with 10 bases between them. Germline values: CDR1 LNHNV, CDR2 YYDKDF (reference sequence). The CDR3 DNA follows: TGTGCCACCAGCAGGGGAGACAGATCTGGGGCCAACGTCCTGACTTTC. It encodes CATSRGDRSGANVLTF.

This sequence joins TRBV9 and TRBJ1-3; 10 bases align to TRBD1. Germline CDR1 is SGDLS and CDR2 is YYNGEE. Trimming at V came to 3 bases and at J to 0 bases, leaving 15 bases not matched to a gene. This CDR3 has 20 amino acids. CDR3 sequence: CASSADSGQGTTYSGNTIYF. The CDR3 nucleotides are TGTGCCAGCAGCGCCGACTCGGGACAGGGGACAACCTACTCTGGAAACACCATATATTTT. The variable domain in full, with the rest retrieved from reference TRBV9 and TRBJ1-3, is DSGVTQTPKHLITATGQRVTLRCSPRSGDLSVYWYQQSLDQGLQFLIQYYNGEERAKGNILERFSAQQFPDLHSELNLSSLELGDSALYFCASSADSGQGTTYSGNTIYFGEGSWLTVV.

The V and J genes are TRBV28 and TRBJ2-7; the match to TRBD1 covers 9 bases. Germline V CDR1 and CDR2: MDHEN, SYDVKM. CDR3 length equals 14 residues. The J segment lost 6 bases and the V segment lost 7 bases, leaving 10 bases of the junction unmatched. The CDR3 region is CASTTGTGLGEQYF. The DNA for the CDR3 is TGTGCCAGCACTACCGGGACAGGGCTAGGCGAGCAGTACTTC.

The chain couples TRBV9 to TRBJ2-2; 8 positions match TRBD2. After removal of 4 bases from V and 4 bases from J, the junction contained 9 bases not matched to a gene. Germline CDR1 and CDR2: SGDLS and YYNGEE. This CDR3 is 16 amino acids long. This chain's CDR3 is CASSPFGRGSTGELFF. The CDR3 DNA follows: TGTGCCAGCAGCCCATTCGGGAGGGGGAGCACCGGGGAGCTGTTTTTT.

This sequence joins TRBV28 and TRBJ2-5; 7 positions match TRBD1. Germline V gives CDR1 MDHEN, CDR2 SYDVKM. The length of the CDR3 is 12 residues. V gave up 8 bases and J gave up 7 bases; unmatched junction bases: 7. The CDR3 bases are TGTGCCAGCGGAACTACAGGGGCGACCCAGTACTTC. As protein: CASGTTGATQYF.

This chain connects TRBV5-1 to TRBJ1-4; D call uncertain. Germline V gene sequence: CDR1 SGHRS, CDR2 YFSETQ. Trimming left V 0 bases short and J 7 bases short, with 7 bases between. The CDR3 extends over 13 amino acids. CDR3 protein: CASSLEGSEKLFF. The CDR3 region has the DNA TGCGCCAGCAGCTTGGAGGGTTCTGAAAAACTGTTTTTT.

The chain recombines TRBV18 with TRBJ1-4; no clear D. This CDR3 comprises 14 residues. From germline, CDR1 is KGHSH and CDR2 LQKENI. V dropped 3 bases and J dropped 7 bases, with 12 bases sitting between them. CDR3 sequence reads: CASSPYTAREKLFF. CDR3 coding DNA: TGTGCCAGCTCACCGTACACCGCCCGTGAAAAACTGTTTTTT.

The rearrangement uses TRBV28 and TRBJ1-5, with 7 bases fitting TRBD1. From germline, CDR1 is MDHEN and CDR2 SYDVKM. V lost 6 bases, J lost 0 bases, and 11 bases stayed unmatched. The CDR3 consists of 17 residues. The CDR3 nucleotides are TGTGCCAGCAGAGCGACAGGGACCGGCCTTAGCAATCAGCCCCAGCATTTT. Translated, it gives CASRATGTGLSNQPQHF.

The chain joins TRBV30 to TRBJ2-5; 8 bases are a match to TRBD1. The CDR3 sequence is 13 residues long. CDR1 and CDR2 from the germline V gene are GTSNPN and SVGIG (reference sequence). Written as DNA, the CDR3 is TGTGCGCTGAGGGGCAGGGGGCTAGAGACCCAGTACTTC. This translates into CALRGRGLETQYF.

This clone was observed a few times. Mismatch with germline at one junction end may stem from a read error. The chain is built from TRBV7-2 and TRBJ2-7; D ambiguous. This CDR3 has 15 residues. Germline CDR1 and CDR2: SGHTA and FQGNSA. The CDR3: CASTLRADSLYEQYF. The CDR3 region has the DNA TGTGCCAGCACCTTAAGGGCCGATAGTCTCTACGAGCAGTACTTC.

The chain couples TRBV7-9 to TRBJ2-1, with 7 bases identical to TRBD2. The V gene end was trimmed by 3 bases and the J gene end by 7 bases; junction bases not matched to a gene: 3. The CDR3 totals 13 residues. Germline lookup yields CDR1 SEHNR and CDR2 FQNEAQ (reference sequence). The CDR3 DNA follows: TGTGCCAGCAGCTTTGGGACTAATAATGAGCAGTTCTTC. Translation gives CASSFGTNNEQFF.

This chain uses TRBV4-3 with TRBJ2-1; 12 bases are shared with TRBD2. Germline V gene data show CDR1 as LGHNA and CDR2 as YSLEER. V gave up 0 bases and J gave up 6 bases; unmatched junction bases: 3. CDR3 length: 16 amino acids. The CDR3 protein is CASSQDGLAGFNEQFF. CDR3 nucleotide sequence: TGCGCCAGCAGCCAAGATGGACTAGCGGGATTCAATGAGCAGTTCTTC.

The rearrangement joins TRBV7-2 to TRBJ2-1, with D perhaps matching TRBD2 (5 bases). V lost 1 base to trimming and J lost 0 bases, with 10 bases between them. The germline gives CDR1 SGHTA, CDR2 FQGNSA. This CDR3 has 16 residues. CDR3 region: CASSLEASSSYNEQFF. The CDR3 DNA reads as TGTGCCAGCAGCTTAGAGGCTAGCAGCTCCTACAATGAGCAGTTCTTC.

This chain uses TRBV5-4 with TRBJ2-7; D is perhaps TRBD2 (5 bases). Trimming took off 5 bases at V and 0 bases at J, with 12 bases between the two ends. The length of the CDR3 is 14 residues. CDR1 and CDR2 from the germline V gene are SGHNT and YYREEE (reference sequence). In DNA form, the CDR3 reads TGTGCCAGCAGTTCGGACTTTGGCTCCTACGAGCAGTACTTC. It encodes CASSSDFGSYEQYF.

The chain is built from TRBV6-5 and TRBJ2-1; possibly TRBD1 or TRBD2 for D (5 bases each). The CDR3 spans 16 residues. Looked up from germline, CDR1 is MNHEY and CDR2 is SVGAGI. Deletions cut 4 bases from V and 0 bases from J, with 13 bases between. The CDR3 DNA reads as TGTGCCAGCAGTTTGGGACCTACAATCTCCTACAATGAGCAGTTCTTC. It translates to CASSLGPTISYNEQFF.

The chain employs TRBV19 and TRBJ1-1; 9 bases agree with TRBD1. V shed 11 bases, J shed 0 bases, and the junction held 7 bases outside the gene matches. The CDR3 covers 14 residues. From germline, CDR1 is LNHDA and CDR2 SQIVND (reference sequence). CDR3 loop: CALGTGTMNTEAFF. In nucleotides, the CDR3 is TGTGCCCTGGGGACAGGGACGATGAACACTGAAGCTTTCTTT.

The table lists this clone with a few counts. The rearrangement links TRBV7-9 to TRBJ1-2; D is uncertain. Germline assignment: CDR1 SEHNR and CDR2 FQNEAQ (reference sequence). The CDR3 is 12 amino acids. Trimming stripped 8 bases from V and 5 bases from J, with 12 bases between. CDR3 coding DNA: TGTGCCAGCGTTCCGGAGGGATATGGCTACACCTTC. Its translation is CASVPEGYGYTF.

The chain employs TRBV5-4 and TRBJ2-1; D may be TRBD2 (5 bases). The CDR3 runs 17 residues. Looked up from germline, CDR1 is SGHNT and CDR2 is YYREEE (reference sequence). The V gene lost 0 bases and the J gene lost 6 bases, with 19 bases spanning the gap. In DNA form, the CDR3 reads TGTGCCAGCAGCTTGGCCGGCGGGTTCTCAAGCGCCAATGAGCAGTTCTTC. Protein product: CASSLAGGFSSANEQFF.

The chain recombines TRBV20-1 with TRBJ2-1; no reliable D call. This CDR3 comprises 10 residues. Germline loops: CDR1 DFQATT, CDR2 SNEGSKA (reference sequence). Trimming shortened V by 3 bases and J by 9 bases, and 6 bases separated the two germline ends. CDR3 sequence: CSARRSEQFF. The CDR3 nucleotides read TGCAGTGCTAGGCGCAGTGAGCAGTTCTTC.

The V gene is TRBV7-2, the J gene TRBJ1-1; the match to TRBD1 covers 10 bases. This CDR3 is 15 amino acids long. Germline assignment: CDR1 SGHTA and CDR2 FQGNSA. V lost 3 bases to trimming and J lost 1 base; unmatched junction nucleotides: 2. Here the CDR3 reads CASSLTGGWNTEAFF. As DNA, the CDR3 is TGTGCCAGCAGCTTGACAGGGGGCTGGAACACTGAAGCTTTCTTT. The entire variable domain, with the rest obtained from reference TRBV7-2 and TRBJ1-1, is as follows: GAGVSQSPSNKVTEKGKDVELRCDPISGHTALYWYRQSLGQGLEFLIYFQGNSAPDKSGLPSDRFSAERTGGSVSTLTIQRTQQEDSAVYLCASSLTGGWNTEAFFGQGTRLTVV.